This T cell receptor beta chain was retrieved from a study of cytomegalovirus exposure and HLA in healthy donors. Use of 60 Vbeta and 13 Jbeta primers characterized the PCR. The method was immunoSEQ multiplex PCR; TCRdb's version includes in-frame clones alone and lacks a portion of them. The table records roughly 130,000 clones, 70% to 80% of them present only once. V was clipped by 1 base and J by 7 bases, with 8 bases between them. The CDR3 contains 13 residues. Germline V gene data show CDR1 as SGHAT and CDR2 as FQNNGV. The sample taken for sequencing was PBMCs. The chain is built from TRBV11-2 and TRBJ2-1; no firm D call. The clonotype was recovered from a woman in her sixties or seventies in good health and CMV-seropositive. CDR3: CASSLVLANEQFF. The CDR3 DNA reads as TGTGCCAGCAGCTTAGTTTTGGCTAATGAGCAGTTCTTC.